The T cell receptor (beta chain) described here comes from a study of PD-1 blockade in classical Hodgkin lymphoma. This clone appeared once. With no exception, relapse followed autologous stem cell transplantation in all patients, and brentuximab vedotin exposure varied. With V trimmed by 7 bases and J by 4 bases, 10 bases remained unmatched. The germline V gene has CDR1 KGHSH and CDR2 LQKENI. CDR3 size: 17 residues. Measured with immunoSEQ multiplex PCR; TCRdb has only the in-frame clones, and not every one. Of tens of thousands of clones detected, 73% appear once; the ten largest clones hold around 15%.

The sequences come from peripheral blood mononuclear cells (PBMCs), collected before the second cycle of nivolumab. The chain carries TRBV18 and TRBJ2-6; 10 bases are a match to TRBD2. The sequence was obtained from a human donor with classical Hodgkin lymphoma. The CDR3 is CASCLAGVISGANVLTF. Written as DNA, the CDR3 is TGTGCCAGCTGTCTAGCGGGAGTGATATCCGGGGCCAACGTCCTGACTTTC.